This entry concerns a single TCR beta chain. The sample belongs to a study of sequential checkpoint blockade in melanoma. Across the study: Randomization was 1:1 between first-line nivolumab→ipilimumab and ipilimumab→nivolumab. After both sequences, patients received maintenance nivolumab.

Some clones are missing from TCRdb's copy, which holds only in-frame ones; the method was immunoSEQ multiplex PCR. Of approximately 23,000 clones in the sample, roughly 80% were seen once. The treatment: randomized to nivolumab then ipilimumab (arm A) or the reverse (arm B). Patients had received no earlier DNA-damaging chemotherapy. From thawed PBMCs, live CD3+CD8+ cells negative for CD19 and CD56 were sorted. In germline, CDR1 is SGDLS, CDR2 YYNGEE. The J segment lost 1 base and the V segment lost 1 base, leaving 7 bases of the junction unmatched. The CDR3 sequence is 17 residues long. This TCR derives from a human donor with melanoma. Here the sequenced sample was CD8+ T cells sorted from blood (inferred from file names), taken from a patient given nivolumab and ipilimumab in sequence. This chain connects TRBV9 to TRBJ2-3; 9 bases match TRBD2. Here the CDR3 reads CASSVTPSGGRTDTQYF. The DNA of the CDR3 is TGTGCCAGCAGCGTAACGCCAAGCGGGGGGCGCACAGATACGCAGTATTTT. The full variable domain, rest sourced from reference TRBV9 and TRBJ2-3, is DSGVTQTPKHLITATGQRVTLRCSPRSGDLSVYWYQQSLDQGLQFLIQYYNGEERAKGNILERFSAQQFPDLHSELNLSSLELGDSALYFCASSVTPSGGRTDTQYFGPGTRLTVL.